One and the same sample provided the 2 T cell receptor beta chains below, sequenced in a study of cytomegalovirus exposure and HLA in healthy donors. Researchers ran the PCR with 60 Vbeta and 13 Jbeta primers. Data came from immunoSEQ multiplex PCR; TCRdb stores just in-frame clones and leaves some out. The table includes about 160,000 clones, roughly 84% detected once. The sequencing sample was made of PBMCs. These receptors all come from a boy aged 2-15 years in good health and CMV-seronegative.

The V gene is TRBV28, the J gene TRBJ2-2; D remains ambiguous. CDR1 is MDHEN, CDR2 SYDVKM, per germline. V was cut by 6 bases and J by 7 bases, with 12 bases left in between. This CDR3 has 13 residues. CDR3 protein: CASSLDRGGELFF. The CDR3 coding sequence is TGTGCCAGCAGCCTAGACCGAGGCGGGGAGCTGTTTTTT.

The chain has TRBV5-1 and TRBJ2-2; TRBD2 matches 10 bases. The germline V gene has CDR1 SGHRS and CDR2 YFSETQ. This CDR3 is built from 16 residues. The V segment lost 0 bases and the J segment 6 bases; nucleotides outside the gene matches: 5. CDR3 nucleotides: TGCGCCAGCAGCTTGGGGCTAGCGGGAGTGGCCGGGGAGCTGTTTTTT. Amino acid sequence: CASSLGLAGVAGELFF.